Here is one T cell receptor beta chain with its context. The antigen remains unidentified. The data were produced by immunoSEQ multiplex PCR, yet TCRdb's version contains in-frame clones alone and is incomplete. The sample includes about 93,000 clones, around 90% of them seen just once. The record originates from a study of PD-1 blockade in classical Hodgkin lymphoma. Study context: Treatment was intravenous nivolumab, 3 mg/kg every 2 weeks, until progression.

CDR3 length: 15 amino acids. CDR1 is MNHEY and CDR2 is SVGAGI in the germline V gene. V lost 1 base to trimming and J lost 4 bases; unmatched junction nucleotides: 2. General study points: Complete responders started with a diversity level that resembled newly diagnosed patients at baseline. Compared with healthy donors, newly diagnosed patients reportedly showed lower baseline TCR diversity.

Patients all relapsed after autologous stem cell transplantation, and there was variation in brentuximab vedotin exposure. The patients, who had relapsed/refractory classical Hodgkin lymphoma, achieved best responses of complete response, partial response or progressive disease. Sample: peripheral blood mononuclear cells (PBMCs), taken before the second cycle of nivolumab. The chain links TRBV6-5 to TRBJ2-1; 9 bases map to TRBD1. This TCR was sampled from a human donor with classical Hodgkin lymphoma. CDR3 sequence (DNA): TGTGCCAGCAGTTACTGGGGACAGGGTTACAATGAGCAGTTCTTC. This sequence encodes CASSYWGQGYNEQFF.